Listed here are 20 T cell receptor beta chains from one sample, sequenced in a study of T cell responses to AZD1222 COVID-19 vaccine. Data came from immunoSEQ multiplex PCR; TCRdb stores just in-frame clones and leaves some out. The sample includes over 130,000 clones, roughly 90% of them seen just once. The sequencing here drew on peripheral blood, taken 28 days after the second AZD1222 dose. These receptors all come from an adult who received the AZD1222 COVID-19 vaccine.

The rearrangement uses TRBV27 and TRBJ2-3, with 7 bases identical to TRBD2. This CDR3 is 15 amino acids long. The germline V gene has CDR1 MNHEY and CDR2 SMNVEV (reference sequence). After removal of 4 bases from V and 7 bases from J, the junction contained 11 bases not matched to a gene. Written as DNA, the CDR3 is TGTGCCAGCAGTTCCTGGGGGGAGGGAGGCAATACGCAGTATTTT. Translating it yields CASSSWGEGGNTQYF.

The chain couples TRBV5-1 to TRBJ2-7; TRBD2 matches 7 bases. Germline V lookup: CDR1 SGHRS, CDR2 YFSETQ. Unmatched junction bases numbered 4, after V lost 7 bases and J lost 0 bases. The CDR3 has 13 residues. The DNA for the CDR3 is TGCGCCAGCGCAAGACTAGCCTCCTACGAGCAGTACTTC. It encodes CASARLASYEQYF.

The CDR3 nucleotides read TGTGCCAGCAGCGGAACCAGCGGGACCCCTCACAGCTACGAGCAGTACTTC. Translated: CASSGTSGTPHSYEQYF. The V call is TRBV9, the J call TRBJ2-7, with TRBD2 matching over 7 bases. CDR1 is SGDLS and CDR2 is YYNGEE in the germline V gene. The CDR3 sequence is 17 residues long. V lost 3 bases and J lost 3; bases outside the gene matches: 15.

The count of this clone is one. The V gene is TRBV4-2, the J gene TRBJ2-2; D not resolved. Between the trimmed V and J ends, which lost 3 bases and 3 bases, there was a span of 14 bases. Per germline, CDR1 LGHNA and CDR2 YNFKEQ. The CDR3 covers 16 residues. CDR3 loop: CASSHDPRRYTGELFF. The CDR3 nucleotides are TGTGCCAGCAGCCACGACCCCAGGCGATACACCGGGGAGCTGTTTTTT.

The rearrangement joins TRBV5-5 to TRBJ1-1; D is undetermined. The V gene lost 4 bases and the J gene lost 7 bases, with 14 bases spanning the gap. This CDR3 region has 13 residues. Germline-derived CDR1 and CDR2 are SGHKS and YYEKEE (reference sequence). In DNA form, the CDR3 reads TGTGCCAGCAGCGCACCCTGGGTGCGTGAAGCTTTCTTT. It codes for CASSAPWVREAFF.

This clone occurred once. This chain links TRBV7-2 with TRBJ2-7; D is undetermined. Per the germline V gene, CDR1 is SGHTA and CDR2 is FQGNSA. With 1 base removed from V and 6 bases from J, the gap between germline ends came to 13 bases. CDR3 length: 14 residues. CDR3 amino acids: CASSLVGPAGEQYF. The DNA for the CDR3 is TGTGCCAGCAGCTTAGTCGGGCCCGCCGGCGAGCAGTACTTC.

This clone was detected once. CDR3 in amino acids: CASSLTGGLTYEQYF. The DNA of the CDR3 is TGTGCCAGCAGCTTAACAGGGGGATTAACCTACGAGCAGTACTTC. This rearrangement joins TRBV7-8 to TRBJ2-7; 8 bases are shared with TRBD1. This CDR3 comprises 15 residues. Per the germline V gene, CDR1 is SGHVS and CDR2 is FQNEAQ. J was trimmed by 2 bases and V by 2 bases; bases with no gene match: 5.

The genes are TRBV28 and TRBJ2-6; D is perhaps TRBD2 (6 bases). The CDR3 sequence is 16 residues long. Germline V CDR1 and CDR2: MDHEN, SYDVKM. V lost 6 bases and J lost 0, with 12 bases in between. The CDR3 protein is CASSVGGSSGANVLTF. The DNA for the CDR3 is TGTGCCAGCAGCGTGGGAGGTAGCTCTGGGGCCAACGTCCTGACTTTC.

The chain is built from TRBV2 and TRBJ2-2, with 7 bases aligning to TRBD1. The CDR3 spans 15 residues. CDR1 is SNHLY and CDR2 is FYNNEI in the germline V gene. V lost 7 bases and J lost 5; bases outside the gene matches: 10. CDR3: CASTRVGQLTGELFF. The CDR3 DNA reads TGTGCCAGCACTCGGGTGGGACAGTTGACCGGGGAGCTGTTTTTT.

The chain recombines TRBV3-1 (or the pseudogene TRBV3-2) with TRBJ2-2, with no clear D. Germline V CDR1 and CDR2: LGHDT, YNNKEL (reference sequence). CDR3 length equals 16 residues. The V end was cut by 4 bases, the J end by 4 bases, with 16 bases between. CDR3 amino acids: CASSPQRGNPTGELFF. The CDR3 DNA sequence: TGTGCCAGCAGCCCCCAGCGTGGGAACCCCACCGGGGAGCTGTTTTTT.

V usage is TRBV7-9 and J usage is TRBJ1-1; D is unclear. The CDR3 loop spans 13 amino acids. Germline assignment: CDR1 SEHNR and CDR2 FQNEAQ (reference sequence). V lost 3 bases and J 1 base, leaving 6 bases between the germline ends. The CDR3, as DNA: TGTGCCAGCAGCTTGCCTCAGAACACTGAAGCTTTCTTT. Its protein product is CASSLPQNTEAFF. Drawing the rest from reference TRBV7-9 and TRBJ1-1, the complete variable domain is DTGVSQNPRHKITKRGQNVTFRCDPISEHNRLYWYRQTLGQGPEFLTYFQNEAQLEKSRLLSDRFSAERPKGSFSTLEIQRTEQGDSAMYLCASSLPQNTEAFFGQGTRLTVV.

The CDR3 here is CASSRVPGQGPTNTGELFF. The CDR3 DNA follows: TGTGCCAGCAGCCGGGTCCCGGGACAGGGGCCGACGAACACCGGGGAGCTGTTTTTT. This chain uses TRBV7-9 with TRBJ2-2; 10 bases line up with TRBD1. The germline V gene encodes CDR1 SEHNR and CDR2 FQNEAQ (reference sequence). The CDR3 sequence is 19 residues long. J lost 0 bases, V lost 5 bases, and 12 bases had no gene match.

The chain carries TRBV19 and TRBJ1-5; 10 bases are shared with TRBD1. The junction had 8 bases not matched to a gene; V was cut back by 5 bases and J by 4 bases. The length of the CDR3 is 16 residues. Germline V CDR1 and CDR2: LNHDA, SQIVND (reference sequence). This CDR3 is CASSPGTGDPNQPQHF. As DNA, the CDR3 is TGTGCCAGTAGTCCCGGGACAGGGGACCCGAATCAGCCCCAGCATTTT.

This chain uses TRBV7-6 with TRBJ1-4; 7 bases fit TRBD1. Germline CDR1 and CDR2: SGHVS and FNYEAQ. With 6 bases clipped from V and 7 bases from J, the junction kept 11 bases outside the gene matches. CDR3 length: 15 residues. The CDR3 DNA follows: TGTGCCAGCAGTTATACAGGGGCTCCCGGTGAAAAACTGTTTTTT. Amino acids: CASSYTGAPGEKLFF.

Here the CDR3 reads CASSLEGATEAFF. In nucleotides, the CDR3 is TGTGCCAGCAGCTTGGAGGGAGCCACTGAAGCTTTCTTT. The gene calls are TRBV5-6 and TRBJ1-1; D unclear. There are 13 residues in the CDR3. Trimming removed 0 bases from V and 4 bases from J, with 7 bases in between. CDR1 SGHDT and CDR2 YYEEEE come from the germline V gene. The full variable domain, in which reference TRBV5-6 and TRBJ1-1 provide the parts outside the CDR3, is DAGVTQSPTHLIKTRGQQVTLRCSPKSGHDTVSWYQQALGQGPQFIFQYYEEEERQRGNFPDRFSGHQFPNYSSELNVNALLLGDSALYLCASSLEGATEAFFGQGTRLTVV.

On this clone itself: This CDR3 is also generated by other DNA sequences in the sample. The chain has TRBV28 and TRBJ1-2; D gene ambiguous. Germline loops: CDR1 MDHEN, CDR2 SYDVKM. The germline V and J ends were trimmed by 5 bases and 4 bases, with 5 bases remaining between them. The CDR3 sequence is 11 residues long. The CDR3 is CASSLSYGYTF. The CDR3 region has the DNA TGTGCCAGCAGTCTCAGCTATGGCTACACCTTC.

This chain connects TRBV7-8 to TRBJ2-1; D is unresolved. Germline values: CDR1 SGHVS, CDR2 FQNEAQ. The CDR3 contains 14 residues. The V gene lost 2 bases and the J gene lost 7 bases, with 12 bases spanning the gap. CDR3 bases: TGTGCCAGCAGCTTAACTAACACGGGTAATGAGCAGTTCTTC. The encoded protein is CASSLTNTGNEQFF.

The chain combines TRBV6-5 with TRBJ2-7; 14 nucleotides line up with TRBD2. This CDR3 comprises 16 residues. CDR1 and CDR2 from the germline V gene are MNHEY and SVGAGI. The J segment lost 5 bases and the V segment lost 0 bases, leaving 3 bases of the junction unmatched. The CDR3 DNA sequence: TGTGCCAGCAGTTACTCGACTAGCGGGAGGGCCCACGAGCAGTACTTC. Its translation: CASSYSTSGRAHEQYF.

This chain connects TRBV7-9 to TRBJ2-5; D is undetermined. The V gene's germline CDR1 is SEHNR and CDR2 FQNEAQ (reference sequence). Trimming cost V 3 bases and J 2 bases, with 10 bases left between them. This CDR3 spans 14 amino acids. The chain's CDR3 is CASSFRREQETQYF. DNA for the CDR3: TGTGCCAGCAGCTTTAGACGAGAGCAAGAGACCCAGTACTTC.

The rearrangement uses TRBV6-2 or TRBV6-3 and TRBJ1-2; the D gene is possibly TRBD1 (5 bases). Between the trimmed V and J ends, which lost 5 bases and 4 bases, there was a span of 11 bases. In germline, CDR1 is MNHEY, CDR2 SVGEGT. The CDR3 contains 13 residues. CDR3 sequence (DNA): TGTGCCAGCAGTCCACGAGGGGCCTATGGCTACACCTTC. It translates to CASSPRGAYGYTF.